Listed below are T cell receptor beta chains from one sample, sequenced in a study of graft-versus-host responses after intestinal transplantation. Their antigens remain unidentified. TCRdb's table, derived via immunoSEQ multiplex PCR, lists solely in-frame clones and lacks some. The sample includes approximately 100,000 clones, more than 85% seen only once; the top ten take 0.7% to 0.9%. Sample: unstimulated CD4+ T cells sorted from spleen or lymph node cells, taken before intestinal transplant. The receptors come from a human donor who received an intestinal transplant. Each CDR3 is given with its conserved first and last residue. The D gene is left open where the match is weak. Where a row states a size, it is once, few, many or the class of an expanded clone; other rows omit it.

CDR3 length: 14; V gene: TRBV6-5; J gene: TRBJ2-3; D gene: -; clone size: -; CDR3 protein: CASSYFRATDTQYF; CDR3 DNA: TGTGCCAGCAGTTACTTTAGGGCGACAGATACGCAGTATTTT
CDR3 length: 17; V gene: TRBV12-5; J gene: TRBJ1-6; D gene: -; clone size: -; CDR3 protein: CASGFLHSTGINSPLHF; CDR3 DNA: TGTGCTAGTGGTTTCCTCCACTCAACAGGGATCAATTCACCCCTCCACTTT
CDR3 length: 13; V gene: TRBV5-6; J gene: TRBJ2-7; D gene: -; clone size: -; CDR3 protein: CASSPLDLYEQYF; CDR3 DNA: TGTGCCAGCAGCCCCCTGGACCTTTACGAGCAGTACTTC
CDR3 length: 12; V gene: TRBV29-1; J gene: TRBJ1-1; D gene: -; clone size: -; CDR3 protein: CSVWDGDTEAFF; CDR3 DNA: TGCAGCGTTTGGGACGGTGACACTGAAGCTTTCTTT
CDR3 length: 15; V gene: TRBV4-1; J gene: TRBJ1-1; D gene: TRBD1; clone size: -; CDR3 protein: CASSRGTGDNTEAFF; CDR3 DNA: TGCGCCAGCAGCCGAGGGACAGGGGACAACACTGAAGCTTTCTTT
CDR3 length: 14; V gene: TRBV6-1; J gene: TRBJ2-7; D gene: TRBD1; clone size: -; CDR3 protein: CASNRDRASYEQYF; CDR3 DNA: TGTGCCAGCAACCGGGACAGGGCCTCCTACGAGCAGTACTTC
CDR3 length: 14; V gene: TRBV7-2; J gene: TRBJ2-6; D gene: -; clone size: -; CDR3 protein: CASSWGSGANVLTF; CDR3 DNA: TGTGCCAGCAGCTGGGGCTCTGGGGCCAACGTCCTGACTTTC
CDR3 length: 15; V gene: TRBV18; J gene: TRBJ2-1; D gene: TRBD2; clone size: -; CDR3 protein: CASSPGLAEYNEQFF; CDR3 DNA: TGTGCCAGCTCACCAGGACTAGCGGAGTACAATGAGCAGTTCTTC
CDR3 length: 16; V gene: TRBV2; J gene: TRBJ1-1; D gene: -; clone size: few; CDR3 protein: CASSEEIQDLNTEAFF; CDR3 DNA: TGTGCCAGCAGTGAAGAGATACAGGACCTGAACACTGAAGCTTTCTTT
CDR3 length: 13; V gene: TRBV2; J gene: TRBJ1-1; D gene: -; clone size: -; CDR3 protein: CASRSEKGGEAFF; CDR3 DNA: TGTGCCAGTCGTTCAGAGAAAGGCGGAGAGGCTTTCTTT
CDR3 length: 13; V gene: TRBV7-4; J gene: TRBJ1-3; D gene: -; clone size: few; CDR3 protein: CASRSCGWGTIYF; CDR3 DNA: TGTGCCAGCAGATCTTGCGGCTGGGGCACCATATATTTT
CDR3 length: 16; V gene: TRBV19; J gene: TRBJ2-2; D gene: TRBD2; clone size: -; CDR3 protein: CASSYVLAGGTGELFF; CDR3 DNA: TGTGCCAGTAGTTATGTACTAGCGGGAGGCACCGGGGAGCTGTTTTTT
CDR3 length: 15; V gene: TRBV28; J gene: TRBJ1-5; D gene: -; clone size: -; CDR3 protein: CASSLGGSNNQPQHF; CDR3 DNA: TGTGCCAGCAGTTTAGGTGGCAGCAACAATCAGCCCCAGCATTTT
CDR3 length: 13; V gene: TRBV2; J gene: TRBJ1-2; D gene: -; clone size: -; CDR3 protein: CASSEESLYGYTF; CDR3 DNA: TGTGCCAGCAGTGAAGAGTCACTCTATGGCTACACCTTC
CDR3 length: 17; V gene: TRBV5-5; J gene: TRBJ2-3; D gene: -; clone size: -; CDR3 protein: CASSPGTDLLGTDTQYF; CDR3 DNA: TGTGCCAGCAGCCCCGGGACCGATCTTTTGGGCACAGATACGCAGTATTTT
CDR3 length: 16; V gene: TRBV7-2; J gene: TRBJ2-1; D gene: TRBD2; clone size: -; CDR3 protein: CASSFRLAGVRDEQFF; CDR3 DNA: TGTGCCAGCAGCTTTCGACTAGCGGGGGTTAGGGATGAGCAGTTCTTC
CDR3 length: 14; V gene: TRBV6-5; J gene: TRBJ1-4; D gene: -; clone size: -; CDR3 protein: CASSDSGDDEKLFF; CDR3 DNA: TGTGCCAGCAGTGATTCGGGGGATGATGAAAAACTGTTTTTT
CDR3 length: 14; V gene: TRBV7-3; J gene: TRBJ1-1; D gene: -; clone size: once; CDR3 protein: CASSHGARDTEAFF; CDR3 DNA: TGTGCCAGCAGCCATGGAGCGAGAGACACTGAAGCTTTCTTT
CDR3 length: 16; V gene: TRBV28; J gene: TRBJ2-2; D gene: -; clone size: -; CDR3 protein: CASSPGLVGGTGELFF; CDR3 DNA: TGTGCCAGCAGTCCCGGCCTCGTTGGCGGAACCGGGGAGCTGTTTTTT
CDR3 length: 16; V gene: TRBV5-4; J gene: TRBJ2-1; D gene: TRBD2; clone size: -; CDR3 protein: CASSLDGSGSRNEQFF; CDR3 DNA: TGTGCCAGCAGCTTGGACGGTAGCGGGAGCAGAAATGAGCAGTTCTTC
CDR3 length: 14; V gene: TRBV10-3; J gene: TRBJ2-2; D gene: TRBD1; clone size: -; CDR3 protein: CAISEQGVTGELFF; CDR3 DNA: TGTGCCATCAGTGAGCAGGGGGTCACCGGGGAGCTGTTTTTT
CDR3 length: 14; V gene: TRBV6-1; J gene: TRBJ2-3; D gene: -; clone size: -; CDR3 protein: CASKTPADTDTQYF; CDR3 DNA: TGTGCCAGCAAGACCCCGGCCGACACAGATACGCAGTATTTT